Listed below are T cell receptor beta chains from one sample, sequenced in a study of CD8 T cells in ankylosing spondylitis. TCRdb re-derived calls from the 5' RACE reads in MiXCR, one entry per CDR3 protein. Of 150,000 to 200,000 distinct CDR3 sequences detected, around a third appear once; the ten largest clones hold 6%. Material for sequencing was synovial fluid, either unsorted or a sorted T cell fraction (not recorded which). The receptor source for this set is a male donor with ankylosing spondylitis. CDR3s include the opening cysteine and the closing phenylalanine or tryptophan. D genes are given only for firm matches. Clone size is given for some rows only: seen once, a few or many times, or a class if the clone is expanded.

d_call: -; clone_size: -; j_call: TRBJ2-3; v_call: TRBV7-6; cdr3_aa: CASTKGPLFTDTQYF; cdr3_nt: TGTGCCAGCACCAAGGGCCCTCTTTTCACAGATACGCAGTATTTT
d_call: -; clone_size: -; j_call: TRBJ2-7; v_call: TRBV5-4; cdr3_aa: CASSLGGKLGTYEQYF; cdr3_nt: TGTGCCAGCAGCTTGGGGGGAAAATTAGGGACCTACGAGCAGTACTTC
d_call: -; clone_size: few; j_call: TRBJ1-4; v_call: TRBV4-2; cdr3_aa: CASSQGAGRVDEKLFF; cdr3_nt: TGTGCCAGCAGTCAGGGTGCAGGGCGGGTTGATGAAAAACTGTTTTTT
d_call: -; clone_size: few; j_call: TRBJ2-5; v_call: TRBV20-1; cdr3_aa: CSATTGTQETQYF; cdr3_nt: TGCAGTGCTACTACAGGGACCCAAGAGACCCAGTACTTC
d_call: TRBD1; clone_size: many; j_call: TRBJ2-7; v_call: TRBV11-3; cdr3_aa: CASSLDGTASYEQYF; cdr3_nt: TGTGCCAGCAGCTTAGATGGGACAGCCAGCTACGAGCAGTACTTC
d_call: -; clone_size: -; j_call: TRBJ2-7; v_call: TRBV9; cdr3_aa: CASSRDSSSRGEQYF; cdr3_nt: TGTGCCAGCAGTAGGGACAGCTCCAGCCGGGGGGAGCAGTACTTC
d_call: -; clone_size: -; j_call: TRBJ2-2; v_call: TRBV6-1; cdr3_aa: CASEWGHYTGELFF; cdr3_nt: TGTGCCAGCGAATGGGGACACTACACCGGGGAGCTGTTTTTT
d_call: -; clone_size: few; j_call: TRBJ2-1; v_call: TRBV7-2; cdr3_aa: CASSLLQAQEQFF; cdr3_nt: TGTGCCAGCAGCTTATTGCAGGCCCAAGAGCAGTTCTTC
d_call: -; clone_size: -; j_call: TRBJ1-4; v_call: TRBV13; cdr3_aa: CASSFGGLGEKLFF; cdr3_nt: TGTGCCAGCAGCTTTGGGGGGTTGGGAGAAAAACTGTTTTTT
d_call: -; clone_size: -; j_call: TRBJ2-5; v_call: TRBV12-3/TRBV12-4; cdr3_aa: CASRQRTEIQETQYF; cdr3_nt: TGTGCCAGCAGACAACGGACAGAGATACAAGAGACCCAGTACTTC
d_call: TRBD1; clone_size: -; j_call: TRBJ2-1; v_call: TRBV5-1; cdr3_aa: CASSLGRGRGDEQFF; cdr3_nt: TGCGCCAGCAGCTTGGGCAGGGGGCGCGGGGATGAGCAGTTCTTC
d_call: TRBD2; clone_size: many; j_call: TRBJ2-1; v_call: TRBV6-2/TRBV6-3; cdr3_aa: CASSYPTAGVRNEQFF; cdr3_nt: TGTGCCAGCAGTTACCCCACAGCGGGAGTTCGCAATGAGCAGTTCTTC
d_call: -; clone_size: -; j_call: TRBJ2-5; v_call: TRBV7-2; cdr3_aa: CASSSPGRAETQYF; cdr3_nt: TGTGCCAGCAGCTCTCCGGGCAGGGCGGAGACCCAGTACTTC
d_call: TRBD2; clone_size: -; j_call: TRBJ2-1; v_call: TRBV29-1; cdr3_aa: CSVDKGLAVINEQFF; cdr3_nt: TGCAGCGTTGATAAGGGGCTAGCGGTAATTAATGAGCAGTTCTTC
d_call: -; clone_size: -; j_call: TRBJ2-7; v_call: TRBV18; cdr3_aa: CASSPSRPTYEQYF; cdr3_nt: TGTGCCAGCTCACCTTCCAGGCCGACCTACGAGCAGTACTTC
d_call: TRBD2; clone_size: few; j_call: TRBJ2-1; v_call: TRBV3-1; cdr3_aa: CASSQDAASGGANNEQFF; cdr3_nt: TGTGCCAGCAGCCAAGATGCGGCTAGCGGGGGGGCCAACAATGAGCAGTTCTTC
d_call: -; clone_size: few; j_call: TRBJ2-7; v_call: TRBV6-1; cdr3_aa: CASRRDTSQPYEQYF; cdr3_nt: TGTGCCAGCAGGCGGGATACTTCCCAACCCTACGAGCAGTACTTC
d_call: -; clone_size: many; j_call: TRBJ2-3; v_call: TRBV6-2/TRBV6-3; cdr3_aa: CASSYAAGDLSTDTQYF; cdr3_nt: TGTGCCAGCAGTTACGCGGCTGGGGACCTGAGCACAGATACGCAGTATTTT
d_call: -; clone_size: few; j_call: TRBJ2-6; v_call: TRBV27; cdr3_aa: CASRHSVLTF; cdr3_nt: TGTGCCAGCAGGCATAGCGTCCTGACTTTC
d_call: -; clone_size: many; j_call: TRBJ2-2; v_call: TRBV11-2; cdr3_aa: CASSRVVGGRLSANTGELFF; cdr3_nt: TGTGCCAGCAGCCGGGTTGTGGGCGGAAGATTATCCGCGAACACCGGGGAGCTGTTTTTT
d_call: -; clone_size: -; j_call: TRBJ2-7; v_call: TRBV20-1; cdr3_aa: CSASKGGGEQYF; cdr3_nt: TGCAGTGCTAGTAAGGGGGGGGGTGAGCAGTACTTC
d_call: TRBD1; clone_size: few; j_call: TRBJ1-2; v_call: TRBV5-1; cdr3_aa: CASSSRGLPTMGYTF; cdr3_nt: TGCGCCAGCAGCTCCAGGGGGCTCCCAACTATGGGCTACACCTTC
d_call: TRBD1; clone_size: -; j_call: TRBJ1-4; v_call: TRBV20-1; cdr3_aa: CSATPQGAEEKLFF; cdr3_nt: TGCAGTGCCACTCCCCAGGGGGCCGAGGAAAAACTGTTTTTT
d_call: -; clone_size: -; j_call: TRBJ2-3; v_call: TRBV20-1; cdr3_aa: CSARIQGRTDTQYF; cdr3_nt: TGCAGTGCTAGGATACAGGGTCGCACAGATACGCAGTATTTT
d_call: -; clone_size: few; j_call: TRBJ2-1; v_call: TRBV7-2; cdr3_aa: CASSQAGHPSYNEQFF; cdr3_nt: TGTGCCAGCAGCCAGGCGGGACACCCCTCCTACAATGAGCAGTTCTTC
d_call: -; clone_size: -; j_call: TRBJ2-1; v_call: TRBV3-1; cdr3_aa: CASSQGDNEQFF; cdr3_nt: TGTGCCAGCAGCCAAGGCGACAATGAGCAGTTCTTC
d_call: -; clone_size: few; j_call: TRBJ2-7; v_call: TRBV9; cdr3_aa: CASSPDGDIPWRQYF; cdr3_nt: TGTGCCAGCAGCCCCGATGGGGACATCCCCTGGCGGCAGTACTTC
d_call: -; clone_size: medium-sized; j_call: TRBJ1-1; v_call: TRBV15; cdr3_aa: CATSRANTEAFF; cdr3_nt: TGTGCCACCAGCAGAGCGAACACTGAAGCTTTCTTT
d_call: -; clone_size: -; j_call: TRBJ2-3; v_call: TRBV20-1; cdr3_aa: CSASRGSTDTQYF; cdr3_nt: TGCAGTGCTAGTAGGGGAAGCACAGATACGCAGTATTTT
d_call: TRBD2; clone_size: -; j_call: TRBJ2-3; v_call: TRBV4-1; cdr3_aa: CASSQDSSGSTDTQYF; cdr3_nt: TGCGCCAGCAGCCAAGATTCTAGCGGGAGCACAGATACGCAGTATTTT
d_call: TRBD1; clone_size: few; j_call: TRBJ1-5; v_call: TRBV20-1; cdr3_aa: CSASKGQGGNQPQHF; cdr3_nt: TGCAGTGCTAGTAAGGGACAGGGAGGCAATCAGCCCCAGCATTTT
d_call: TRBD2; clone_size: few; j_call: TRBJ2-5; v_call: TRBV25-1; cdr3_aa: CASSGGLAGGSGGETQYF; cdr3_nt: TGTGCCAGCAGTGGGGGACTAGCGGGGGGCTCGGGGGGAGAGACCCAGTACTTC
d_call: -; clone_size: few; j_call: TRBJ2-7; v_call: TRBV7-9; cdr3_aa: CASSLLGIEQYF; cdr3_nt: TGTGCCAGCAGCCTTCTAGGAATCGAGCAGTACTTC
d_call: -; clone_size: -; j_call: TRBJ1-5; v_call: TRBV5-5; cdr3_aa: CASSPVAGVGQPQHF; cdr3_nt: TGTGCCAGCAGCCCCGTAGCAGGGGTGGGTCAGCCCCAGCATTTT
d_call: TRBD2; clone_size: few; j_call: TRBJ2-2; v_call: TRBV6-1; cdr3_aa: CASSPISRGGVYTGELFF; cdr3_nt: TGTGCCAGCAGCCCCATTTCGCGGGGGGGTGTCTACACCGGGGAGCTGTTTTTT
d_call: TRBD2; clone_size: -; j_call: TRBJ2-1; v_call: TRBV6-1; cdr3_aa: CASRTSGLARTNEQFF; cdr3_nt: TGTGCCAGCAGGACCTCGGGACTAGCCCGAACGAATGAGCAGTTCTTC
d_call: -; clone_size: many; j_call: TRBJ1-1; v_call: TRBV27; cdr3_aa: CASSLSGKSVEAFF; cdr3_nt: TGTGCCAGCAGTTTATCGGGAAAGTCGGTTGAAGCTTTCTTT
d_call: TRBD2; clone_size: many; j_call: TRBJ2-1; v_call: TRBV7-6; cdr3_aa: CASSPPYSGVASYNEQFF; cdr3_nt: TGTGCCAGCAGCCCACCCTATAGCGGGGTGGCCTCCTACAATGAGCAGTTCTTC
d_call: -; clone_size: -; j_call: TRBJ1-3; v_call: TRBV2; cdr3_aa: CASSEEPGIGNTIYF; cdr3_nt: TGTGCCAGCAGTGAAGAGCCCGGCATTGGAAACACCATATATTTT
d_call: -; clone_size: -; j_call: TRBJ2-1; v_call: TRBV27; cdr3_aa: CASSLFDGSSYNEQFF; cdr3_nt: TGTGCCAGCAGTTTATTCGACGGGAGCTCCTACAATGAGCAGTTCTTC
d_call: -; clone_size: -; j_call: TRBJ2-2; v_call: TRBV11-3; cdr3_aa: CASSLGAGTENTGELFF; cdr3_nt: TGTGCCAGCAGCTTAGGCGCCGGGACTGAGAACACCGGGGAGCTGTTTTTT
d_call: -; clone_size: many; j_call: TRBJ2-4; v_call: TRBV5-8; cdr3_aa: CASSLRGQQLAKNIQYF; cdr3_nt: TGTGCCAGCAGCTTACGTGGACAGCAACTAGCCAAAAACATTCAGTACTTC